These 23 T cell receptor beta chains originate from one sample sequenced in a study of blood T cell repertoires in COVID-19. Repertoires were generated with immunoSEQ multiplex PCR, while TCRdb's copy carries only in-frame clones and drops some. The repertoire includes around 440,000 clones, 88% of them detected once, and about 12% sits in the top ten. The sample comprised peripheral blood. These receptors all come from a woman between 50 and 59 years old with COVID-19, enrolled during active disease.

The chain links TRBV3-1 (or the pseudogene TRBV3-2) to TRBJ1-5; no reliable D call. V was shortened by 2 bases and J by 3 bases, with 11 bases between the two germline ends. Germline CDR1 is LGHDT and CDR2 is YNNKEL (reference sequence). The CDR3 covers 15 residues. CDR3 region: CASSQHPGSNQPQHF. The CDR3 nucleotides are TGTGCCAGCAGCCAACATCCGGGTTCCAATCAGCCCCAGCATTTT.

This clone showed up just once. V usage is TRBV15 and J usage is TRBJ1-1, with D unclear. Trimming removed 1 base at V and 1 base at J, with 4 bases between. This CDR3 region has 13 residues. CDR1 is LNHNV and CDR2 is YYDKDF in the germline V gene (reference sequence). The CDR3 nucleotides read TGTGCCACCAGCAGAGTCGGGAACACTGAAGCTTTCTTT. Its translation: CATSRVGNTEAFF.

J is TRBJ2-4 and V is TRBV20-1, with D perhaps TRBD1 (6 bases). Germline values: CDR1 DFQATT, CDR2 SNEGSKA (reference sequence). This CDR3 is 13 amino acids long. Trimming cost V 3 bases and J 3 bases, with 9 bases left between them. The CDR3 is CSASKGVKNIQYF. The CDR3 bases are TGCAGTGCTAGTAAGGGGGTCAAAAACATTCAGTACTTC.

V gene TRBV5-4 combines with J gene TRBJ1-2; 7 bases align to TRBD1. The trim removed 4 bases at V and 3 bases at J, leaving 9 bases unmatched. The CDR3 covers 15 residues. The germline V gene encodes CDR1 SGHNT and CDR2 YYREEE (reference sequence). The DNA of the CDR3 is TGTGCCAGCAGCCCTAACCGACAGGGCGACTATGGCTACACCTTC. Amino acids: CASSPNRQGDYGYTF.

The chain is built from TRBV4-1 and TRBJ2-2; 10 bases line up with TRBD2. This CDR3 has 17 residues. From germline, CDR1 is MGHRA and CDR2 YSYEKL. Unmatched junction bases numbered 8, after V lost 3 bases and J lost 4 bases. Here the CDR3 reads CASSHSSGGATTGELFF. The CDR3 region has the DNA TGCGCCAGCAGCCATTCCAGCGGGGGGGCCACCACCGGGGAGCTGTTTTTT.

The CDR3 nucleotides are TGCGCCAGCAGCTTATGGACAGGGGAAGGAGAAAAACTGTTTTTT. This translates into CASSLWTGEGEKLFF. The rearrangement links TRBV5-1 to TRBJ1-4; 9 bases map to TRBD1. V trimming: 2 bases; J trimming: 8 bases; junction bases outside the gene matches: 7. There are 15 residues in the CDR3. The germline gives CDR1 SGHRS, CDR2 YFSETQ.

A remark on this clone: The sample carries other DNA sequences with the same CDR3. The chain has TRBV11-2 and TRBJ2-7; 8 bases fit TRBD2. Germline CDR1 is SGHAT and CDR2 is FQNNGV. Trimming took 1 base from V and 3 from J; bases not matched to a gene: 2. CDR3 size: 14 residues. The DNA for the CDR3 is TGTGCCAGCAGCTTAGCCGGGGGGGTCTACGAGCAGTACTTC. Amino acids: CASSLAGGVYEQYF.

The CDR3 is CSVEGVDGQGSEKLFF. CDR3 bases: TGCAGCGTTGAGGGTGTAGATGGACAGGGATCTGAAAAACTGTTTTTT. The chain carries TRBV29-1 and TRBJ1-4; 8 nucleotides line up with TRBD1. The length of the CDR3 is 16 residues. Looked up from germline, CDR1 is SQVTM and CDR2 is ANQGSEA. After removal of 3 bases from V and 7 bases from J, the junction contained 13 bases not matched to a gene.

The rearrangement uses TRBV7-2 and TRBJ1-2, with unresolved D. CDR3 size: 12 residues. V gave up 5 bases and J gave up 2 bases, with 6 bases separating them. The germline gives CDR1 SGHTA, CDR2 FQGNSA. CDR3 amino acids: CASSPFNYGYTF. DNA of the CDR3: TGTGCCAGCAGCCCTTTCAACTATGGCTACACCTTC.

The chain is built from TRBV24-1 and TRBJ1-5, with 7 bases aligning to TRBD1. V dropped 5 bases and J dropped 2; count of bases not matched to a gene: 5. The CDR3 length is 15 residues. In germline, CDR1 is KGHDR, CDR2 SFDVKD. This CDR3 is CATSAQGGGNQPQHF. The CDR3 bases are TGTGCCACCAGTGCCCAGGGGGGCGGCAATCAGCCCCAGCATTTT.

This rearrangement joins TRBV27 to TRBJ2-2, with D possibly being TRBD1 (5 bases). V lost 5 bases and J 7 bases, leaving 11 bases between the germline ends. CDR3 size: 13 residues. From germline, CDR1 is MNHEY and CDR2 SMNVEV (reference sequence). Here the CDR3 DNA reads TGTGCCAGCAGTCAGCCAGGGATCGGGGAGCTGTTTTTT. It translates to CASSQPGIGELFF.

This clone was observed a single time. The chain links TRBV5-1 to TRBJ2-3, with 11 bases that match TRBD2. The junction had 10 bases not matched to a gene; V was cut back by 4 bases and J by 0 bases. CDR1 SGHRS and CDR2 YFSETQ come from the germline V gene. The CDR3 spans 18 residues. The CDR3 sequence: CASSRTPGLAVSTDTQYF. CDR3 coding DNA: TGCGCCAGCAGCCGCACCCCGGGACTAGCGGTTAGCACAGATACGCAGTATTTT.

This clone occurred once. The V gene is TRBV5-1, the J gene TRBJ2-3; 7 bases are a match to TRBD1. J was trimmed by 5 bases and V by 3 bases; bases with no gene match: 6. Germline lookup yields CDR1 SGHRS and CDR2 YFSETQ. The CDR3 has 14 amino acids. CDR3 amino acids: CASSSRQGRDTQYF. As DNA, the CDR3 is TGCGCCAGCAGCTCCCGACAGGGCAGAGATACGCAGTATTTT.

The chain couples TRBV3-1 (or the pseudogene TRBV3-2) to TRBJ1-1, with 7 nucleotides matching TRBD1. The CDR3 is 14 residues long. Germline CDR1 is LGHDT and CDR2 is YNNKEL (reference sequence). Germline trimming cut 0 bases from V and 5 bases from J; bases unmatched to any gene: 3. The CDR3 spells CASSQDPGGTEAFF. The CDR3 coding sequence is TGTGCCAGCAGCCAAGATCCAGGGGGAACTGAAGCTTTCTTT.

V usage is TRBV7-6 and J usage is TRBJ2-7; 8 bases match TRBD1. The junction had 7 bases not matched to a gene; V was cut back by 5 bases and J by 7 bases. The germline V gene has CDR1 SGHVS and CDR2 FNYEAQ. The CDR3 spans 13 residues. The CDR3 loop is CASSSSTGVEQYF. CDR3 in DNA: TGTGCCAGCAGCAGTTCGACAGGGGTAGAGCAGTACTTC.

This clone came up once. The rearrangement joins TRBV7-8 to TRBJ2-2; 7 positions match TRBD1. CDR1 and CDR2 from the germline V gene are SGHVS and FQNEAQ. Trimming took 6 bases from V and 3 from J; bases not matched to a gene: 7. The CDR3 consists of 15 residues. The DNA for the CDR3 is TGTGCCAGCAGTCTACAGGGGCAATACACCGGGGAGCTGTTTTTT. This codes for CASSLQGQYTGELFF.

The rearrangement uses TRBV2 and TRBJ1-4; D is undetermined. Looked up from germline, CDR1 is SNHLY and CDR2 is FYNNEI. Trimming stripped 5 bases from V and 0 bases from J, with 10 bases between. The CDR3 loop spans 15 amino acids. The CDR3 sequence: CASSKEQTTNEKLFF. DNA of the CDR3: TGTGCCAGCAGTAAGGAACAGACAACTAATGAAAAACTGTTTTTT.

V is TRBV2 and J is TRBJ1-6; D is perhaps TRBD1 (6 bases). V lost 7 bases, J lost 5 bases, and 12 bases lay in between. The CDR3 has 14 residues. Germline loops: CDR1 SNHLY, CDR2 FYNNEI. The CDR3 here is CASTMAGDNSPLHF. The DNA of the CDR3 is TGTGCCAGCACCATGGCAGGGGATAATTCACCCCTCCACTTT.

This clone was seen more than once but under ten times. As DNA, the CDR3 is TGTGCCAGCAGCCCGCTAGCGCTAATGGGGGAGCAGTACTTC. Its protein is CASSPLALMGEQYF. The chain recombines TRBV3-1 (or the pseudogene TRBV3-2) with TRBJ2-7; possibly TRBD2 for D (6 bases). CDR3 length: 14 residues. The germline CDR1 and CDR2 sequences are LGHDT and YNNKEL (reference sequence). V was pared by 4 bases and J by 7 bases, with 17 bases between.

The chain recombines TRBV13 with TRBJ1-1, with 8 bases identical to TRBD1. With 4 bases clipped from V and 7 bases from J, the junction kept 14 bases outside the gene matches. CDR1 is PRHDT, CDR2 FYEKMQ, per germline (reference sequence). The CDR3 loop spans 16 amino acids. The CDR3 loop is CASSSGQGLYWNEAFF. CDR3 sequence (DNA): TGTGCCAGCAGCTCCGGACAGGGACTATATTGGAATGAAGCTTTCTTT.

This chain connects TRBV4-1 to TRBJ2-1; no clear D. The CDR3 covers 13 residues. Trimming removed 1 base from V and 9 bases from J, with 10 bases in between. The germline CDR1 and CDR2 sequences are MGHRA and YSYEKL. The CDR3 coding sequence is TGCGCCAGCAGCCAAGTGAGGAAAGGTGAGCAGTTCTTC. Translating gives CASSQVRKGEQFF.

The chain uses TRBV3-1 (or the pseudogene TRBV3-2) and TRBJ2-1, with a tentative D call TRBD2 (6 bases). CDR3 length: 14 residues. Trimming left V 4 bases short and J 10 bases short, with 17 bases between. Per the germline V gene, CDR1 is LGHDT and CDR2 is YNNKEL (reference sequence). The CDR3 loop is CASSRQDSGREQFF. CDR3 DNA sequence: TGTGCCAGCAGCCGTCAAGATTCAGGGAGGGAGCAGTTCTTC.

This clone showed up just a few times. The V call is TRBV30, the J call TRBJ1-1; no clear D. The CDR3 is 14 residues long. Germline CDR1 is GTSNPN and CDR2 is SVGIG (reference sequence). The germline V and J ends were trimmed by 5 bases and 5 bases, with 18 bases remaining between them. This CDR3 reads CAWGLVPQRTEAFF. The CDR3 DNA follows: TGTGCCTGGGGGCTCGTCCCACAGAGAACTGAAGCTTTCTTT.